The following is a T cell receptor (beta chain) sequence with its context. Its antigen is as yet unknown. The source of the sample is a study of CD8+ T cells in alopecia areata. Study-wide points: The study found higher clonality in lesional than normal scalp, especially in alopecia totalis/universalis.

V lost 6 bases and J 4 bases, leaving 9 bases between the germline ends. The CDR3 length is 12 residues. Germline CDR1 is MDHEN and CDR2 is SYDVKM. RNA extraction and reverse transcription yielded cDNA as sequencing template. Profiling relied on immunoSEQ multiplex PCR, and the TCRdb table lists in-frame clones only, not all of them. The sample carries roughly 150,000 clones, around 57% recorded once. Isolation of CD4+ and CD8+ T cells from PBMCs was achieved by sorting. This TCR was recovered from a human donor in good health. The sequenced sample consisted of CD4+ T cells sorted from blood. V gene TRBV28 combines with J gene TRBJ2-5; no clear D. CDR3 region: CASRRLGETQYF. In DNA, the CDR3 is TGTGCCAGCAGGAGGCTGGGAGAGACCCAGTACTTC.